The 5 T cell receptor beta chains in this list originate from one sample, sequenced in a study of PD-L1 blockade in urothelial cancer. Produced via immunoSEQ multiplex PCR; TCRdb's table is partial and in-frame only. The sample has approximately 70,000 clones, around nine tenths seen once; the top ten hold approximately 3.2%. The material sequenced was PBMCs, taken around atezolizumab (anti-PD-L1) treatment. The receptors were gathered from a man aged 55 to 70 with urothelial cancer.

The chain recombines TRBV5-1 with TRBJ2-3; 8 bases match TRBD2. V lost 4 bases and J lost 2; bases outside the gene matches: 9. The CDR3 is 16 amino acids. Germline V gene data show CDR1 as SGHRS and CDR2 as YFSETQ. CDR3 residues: CASSRGLVGNTDTQYF. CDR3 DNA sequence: TGCGCCAGCAGCCGGGGACTAGTGGGGAACACAGATACGCAGTATTTT.

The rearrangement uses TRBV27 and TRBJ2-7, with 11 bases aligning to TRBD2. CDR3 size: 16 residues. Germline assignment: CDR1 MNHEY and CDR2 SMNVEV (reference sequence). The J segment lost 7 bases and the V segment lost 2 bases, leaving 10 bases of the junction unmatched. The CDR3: CASSLGWVAGGGEQYF. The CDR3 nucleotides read TGTGCCAGCAGTTTAGGGTGGGTAGCGGGAGGGGGGGAGCAGTACTTC.

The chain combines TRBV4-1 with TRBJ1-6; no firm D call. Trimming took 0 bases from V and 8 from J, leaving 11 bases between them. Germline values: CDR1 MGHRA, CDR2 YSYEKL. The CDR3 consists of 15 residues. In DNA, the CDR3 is TGCGCCAGCAGCCAAGACGAAGCTACCTATTCACCCCTCCACTTT. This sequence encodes CASSQDEATYSPLHF.

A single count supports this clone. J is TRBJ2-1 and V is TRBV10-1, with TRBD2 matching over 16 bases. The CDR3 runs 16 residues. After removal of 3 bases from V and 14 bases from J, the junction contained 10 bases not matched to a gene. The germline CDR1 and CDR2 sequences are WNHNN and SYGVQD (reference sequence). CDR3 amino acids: CASSDPGTSGGAKEFF. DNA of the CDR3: TGCGCCAGCAGTGACCCCGGGACTAGCGGGGGGGCTAAAGAGTTCTTC.

The chain's CDR3 is CASSPRTDEKLFF. DNA for the CDR3: TGTGCCAGCAGCCCCCGGACAGATGAAAAACTGTTTTTT. The chain links TRBV7-2 to TRBJ1-4, with a weak D call TRBD1 (6 bases). The V gene lost 5 bases and the J gene lost 6 bases, with 10 bases spanning the gap. CDR3 length: 13 amino acids. Per the germline V gene, CDR1 is SGHTA and CDR2 is FQGNSA.